A single sample is the source of the 16 T cell receptor beta chains below, sequenced in a study of beta chain features in type 1 diabetes. Study results and caveats: Shorter TCRB CDR3s, moderately but significantly so, were found in Type 1 diabetes patients in all four CD4+ subsets.

No antigen is known for these receptors. Every bit of the isolated RNA underwent reverse transcription, so sequencing read expressed TCRB transcripts. Libraries were prepared by immunoSEQ multiplex PCR; TCRdb keeps only in-frame clonotypes and omits some of them. The sample lists 200,000 to 300,000 clones, 14% seen once, with 0.015% to 0.02% in the top ten. Sequencing used naive CD4+ T cells from blood. These receptors originate from a man aged 25 to 45 with type 1 diabetes.

This clone has more than one count but fewer than ten. This rearrangement joins TRBV5-1 to TRBJ1-2, with D perhaps matching TRBD1 (5 bases). This CDR3 is 12 amino acids long. The V end lost 4 bases, the J end lost 8 bases, and 12 bases lay between the germline ends. The germline CDR1 and CDR2 sequences are SGHRS and YFSETQ. In nucleotides, the CDR3 is TGCGCCAGCAGCGAGGACATTCAAGGCTACACCTTC. This codes for CASSEDIQGYTF. The full variable domain, in which reference TRBV5-1 and TRBJ1-2 provide the parts outside the CDR3, is KAGVTQTPRYLIKTRGQQVTLSCSPISGHRSVSWYQQTPGQGLQFLFEYFSETQRNKGNFPGRFSGRQFSNSRSEMNVSTLELGDSALYLCASSEDIQGYTFGSGTRLTVV.

CDR3 in DNA: TGTGCCAGCAGCCCCTTGACAGATTCCTACGAGCAGTACTTC. Encoded protein: CASSPLTDSYEQYF. The genes are TRBV7-9 and TRBJ2-7; D might be TRBD1 (5 bases). This CDR3 region has 14 residues. CDR1 and CDR2 (germline): SEHNR, FQNEAQ (reference sequence). Trimming pared 5 bases from V and 1 base from J, leaving 12 bases between.

A single count supports this clone. The chain recombines TRBV7-9 with TRBJ1-2, with a possible D match to TRBD1 (5 bases). Germline values: CDR1 SEHNR, CDR2 FQNEAQ (reference sequence). This CDR3 has 14 residues. V lost 1 base, J lost 4 bases, and 10 bases lay in between. For the CDR3, the DNA is TGTGCCAGCAGCTTAGTAGGGACTGGCTATGGCTACACCTTC. Translated: CASSLVGTGYGYTF.

This sequence joins TRBV19 and TRBJ1-2; D is undetermined. Germline V lookup: CDR1 LNHDA, CDR2 SQIVND (reference sequence). Trimming took 7 bases from V and 3 from J, leaving 12 bases between them. The CDR3 contains 13 residues. The CDR3 DNA reads as TGTGCCAGTACCGGGGTGGACCACTATGGCTACACCTTC. It yields the protein CASTGVDHYGYTF.

This clone has more than one count but fewer than ten. The V and J genes are TRBV19 and TRBJ2-3; 13 bases line up with TRBD2. CDR1 and CDR2 (germline): LNHDA, SQIVND (reference sequence). The CDR3 is made up of 17 amino acids. Germline trimming cut 10 bases from V and 3 bases from J; bases unmatched to any gene: 13. For the CDR3, the DNA is TGTGCCACGGCTGGACTAGCGGGAGCGCACCGAACAGATACGCAGTATTTT. Its protein is CATAGLAGAHRTDTQYF.

The chain recombines TRBV2 with TRBJ2-7, with TRBD1 matching over 7 bases. V shed 6 bases and J 2 bases; nucleotides not matched to a gene: 4. The germline V gene has CDR1 SNHLY and CDR2 FYNNEI. This CDR3 comprises 13 residues. The CDR3 DNA is TGTGCCAGCAGGACAGGGACGCCCTACGAGCAGTACTTC. Amino acid sequence: CASRTGTPYEQYF.

The V gene is TRBV29-1, the J gene TRBJ2-5; D perhaps matches TRBD1 (6 bases). The DNA end favors TRBJ2-7, so the J call may be wrong. Germline V gives CDR1 SQVTM, CDR2 ANQGSEA. This CDR3 is 13 amino acids long. CDR3 loop: CSVQGGPSYEQYF. CDR3 in DNA: TGCAGCGTCCAAGGGGGTCCCAGCTACGAGCAGTACTTC.

In regard to this clone: Other DNA sequences within the sample encode an identical CDR3. The genes are TRBV18 and TRBJ2-5, with D unclear. CDR1 and CDR2 (germline): KGHSH, LQKENI. V was cut by 6 bases and J by 5 bases, with 13 bases left in between. CDR3 size: 13 residues. The CDR3 sequence is CASSPPPGETQYF. Written as DNA, the CDR3 is TGTGCCAGCTCCCCTCCCCCCGGGGAGACCCAGTACTTC.

This clone came up a few times. The chain joins TRBV6-5 to TRBJ2-1; no firm D call. The CDR3 consists of 13 residues. The V gene lost 0 bases and the J gene lost 10 bases, with 10 bases spanning the gap. The germline V gene has CDR1 MNHEY and CDR2 SVGAGI. The CDR3 nucleotides read TGTGCCAGCAGTTACTCTCCTTCCTCGGAGCAGTTCTTC. Translated, it gives CASSYSPSSEQFF.

This clone was counted only a few times. The rearrangement joins TRBV5-1 to TRBJ2-4; 10 nucleotides agree with TRBD1. CDR1 and CDR2 (germline): SGHRS, YFSETQ. The ends lost 7 bases at V and 1 base at J; junction bases unmatched: 2. This CDR3 region has 14 residues. Here the CDR3 reads CASAGQGAKNIQYF. The CDR3 nucleotides read TGCGCCAGCGCGGGACAGGGGGCCAAAAACATTCAGTACTTC.

The chain links TRBV18 to TRBJ2-5, with TRBD1 matching over 7 bases. The V and J ends lost 4 bases and 0 bases, in that order; junction bases with no gene match: 2. The CDR3 is 14 amino acids. The germline CDR1 and CDR2 sequences are KGHSH and LQKENI. CDR3 bases: TGTGCCAGCTCACAACAGGGGAACCAAGAGACCCAGTACTTC. It yields the protein CASSQQGNQETQYF.

This clone was counted only a few times. The chain recombines TRBV7-9 with TRBJ1-2; 7 bases fit TRBD1. The trim removed 4 bases at V and 6 bases at J, leaving 8 bases unmatched. The CDR3 spans 14 residues. CDR1 and CDR2 (germline): SEHNR, FQNEAQ (reference sequence). CDR3 sequence reads: CASSSGTAAHGYTF. As DNA, the CDR3 is TGTGCCAGCAGCTCGGGGACAGCCGCTCATGGCTACACCTTC.

The chain uses TRBV6-6 and TRBJ2-3; TRBD1 agrees at 10 bases. The V segment lost 4 bases and the J segment 6 bases; nucleotides outside the gene matches: 10. Germline V lookup: CDR1 MNHNY, CDR2 SVGAGI (reference sequence). The CDR3 has 16 residues. CDR3 DNA: TGTGCCAGCAGTTCCCAGGACAGGGGGGCTTCGGATACGCAGTATTTT. Amino acid sequence: CASSSQDRGASDTQYF.

This clone was counted a few times. This sequence joins TRBV29-1 and TRBJ1-2; no definite D call. The CDR3 has 11 amino acids. V dropped 4 bases and J dropped 2 bases, with 5 bases sitting between them. Germline loops: CDR1 SQVTM, CDR2 ANQGSEA. The CDR3 loop is CSVGGNYGYTF. As DNA, the CDR3 is TGCAGCGTTGGCGGGAACTATGGCTACACCTTC. Combining the CDR3 with reference TRBV29-1 and TRBJ1-2 gives the whole variable domain SAVISQKPSRDICQRGTSLTIQCQVDSQVTMMFWYRQQPGQSLTLIATANQGSEATYESGFVIDKFPISRPNLTFSTLTVSNMSPEDSSIYLCSVGGNYGYTFGSGTRLTVV.

The V and J genes are TRBV4-1 and TRBJ2-1; the match to TRBD2 covers 10 bases. Trimming removed 1 base from V and 7 bases from J; junction bases left unmatched: 10. The CDR3 is 17 residues long. Germline assignment: CDR1 MGHRA and CDR2 YSYEKL. DNA of the CDR3: TGCGCCAGCAGCCAAGGATTGAGGACTAGCGGAAGAAATGAGCAGTTCTTC. It encodes CASSQGLRTSGRNEQFF.

This clone has a handful of counts. The sample has other DNA sequences that encode this CDR3 too. The J gene is TRBJ1-2, the V gene TRBV29-1; TRBD1 aligns across 9 bases. This CDR3 comprises 12 residues. From germline, CDR1 is SQVTM and CDR2 ANQGSEA. With 5 bases clipped from V and 3 bases from J, the junction kept 1 base outside the gene matches. CDR3 region: CSVRQGDYGYTF. CDR3 coding DNA: TGCAGCGTTCGACAGGGGGACTATGGCTACACCTTC.